This T cell receptor beta chain was profiled in a study of radiation and T cells in renal cell carcinoma. Findings and caveats of the study: Compared with controls, irradiated tumors showed greater TCR clonality. Dominant CDR3 motifs were more common in irradiated tumors than controls.

Sample treatment: treatment-naive control, cytoreductive nephrectomy. Trimming took 0 bases from V and 2 from J, leaving 4 bases between them. The CDR3 consists of 13 residues. CDR1 SGHNT and CDR2 YYREEE come from the germline V gene (reference sequence). Details on this clone: Antigen: not known. This same CDR3 is encoded by further DNA sequences in the sample.

Here immunoSEQ multiplex PCR was the method, and the copy in TCRdb shows in-frame clones only, minus some. The table lists some 14,000 clones, over 50% of them singletons. Specimen: tumor tissue, collected from a patient whose treatment was nephrectomy without radiotherapy. This chain uses TRBV5-4 with TRBJ2-3, with unresolved D. The TCR was taken from a man aged 45-65 years with renal cell carcinoma. The CDR3 here is CASSLAPTDTQYF. CDR3 DNA sequence: TGTGCCAGCAGCTTGGCGCCCACAGATACGCAGTATTTT. Using reference TRBV5-4 and TRBJ2-3 for the parts outside the CDR3, the full variable domain is ETGVTQSPTHLIKTRGQQVTLRCSSQSGHNTVSWYQQALGQGPQFIFQYYREEENGRGNFPPRFSGLQFPNYSSELNVNALELDDSALYLCASSLAPTDTQYFGPGTRLTVL.